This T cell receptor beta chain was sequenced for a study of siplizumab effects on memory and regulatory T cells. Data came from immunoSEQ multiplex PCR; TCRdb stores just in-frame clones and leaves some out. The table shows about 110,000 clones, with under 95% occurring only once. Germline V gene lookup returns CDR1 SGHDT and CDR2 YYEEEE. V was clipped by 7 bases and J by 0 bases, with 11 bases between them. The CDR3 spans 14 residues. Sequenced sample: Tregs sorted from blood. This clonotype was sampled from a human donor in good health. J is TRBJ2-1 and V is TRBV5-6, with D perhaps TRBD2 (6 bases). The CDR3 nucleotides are TGTGCCAGCGGGGGGAGGAGCTCCTACAATGAGCAGTTCTTC. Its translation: CASGGRSSYNEQFF.